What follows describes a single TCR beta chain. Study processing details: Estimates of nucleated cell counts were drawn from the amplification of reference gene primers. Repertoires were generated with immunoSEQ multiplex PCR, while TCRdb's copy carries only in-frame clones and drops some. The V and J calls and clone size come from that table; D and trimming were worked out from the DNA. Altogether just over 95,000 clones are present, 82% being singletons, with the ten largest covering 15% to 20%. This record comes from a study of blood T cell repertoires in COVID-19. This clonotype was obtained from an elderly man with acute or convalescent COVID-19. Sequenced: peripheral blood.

The CDR3 nucleotides read TGCGCCAGCAGCCGGGCCTACGGGACAGACTACAATGAGCAGTTCTTC. Translation gives CASSRAYGTDYNEQFF. The chain has TRBV4-1 and TRBJ2-1, with 7 bases that match TRBD1. J was trimmed by 3 bases and V by 4 bases; bases with no gene match: 9. The CDR3 totals 16 residues. Per germline, CDR1 MGHRA and CDR2 YSYEKL.